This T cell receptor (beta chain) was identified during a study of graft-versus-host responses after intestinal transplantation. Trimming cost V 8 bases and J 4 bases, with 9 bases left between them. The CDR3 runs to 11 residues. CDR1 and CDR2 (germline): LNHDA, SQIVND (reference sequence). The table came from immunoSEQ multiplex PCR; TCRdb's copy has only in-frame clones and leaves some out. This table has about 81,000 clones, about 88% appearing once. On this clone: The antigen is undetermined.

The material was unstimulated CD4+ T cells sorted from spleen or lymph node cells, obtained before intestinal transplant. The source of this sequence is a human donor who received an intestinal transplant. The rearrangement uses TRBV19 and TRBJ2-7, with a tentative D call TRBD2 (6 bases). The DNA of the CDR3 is TGTGCCAGTTCGGCGGGGTACGAGCAGTACTTC. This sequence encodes CASSAGYEQYF.